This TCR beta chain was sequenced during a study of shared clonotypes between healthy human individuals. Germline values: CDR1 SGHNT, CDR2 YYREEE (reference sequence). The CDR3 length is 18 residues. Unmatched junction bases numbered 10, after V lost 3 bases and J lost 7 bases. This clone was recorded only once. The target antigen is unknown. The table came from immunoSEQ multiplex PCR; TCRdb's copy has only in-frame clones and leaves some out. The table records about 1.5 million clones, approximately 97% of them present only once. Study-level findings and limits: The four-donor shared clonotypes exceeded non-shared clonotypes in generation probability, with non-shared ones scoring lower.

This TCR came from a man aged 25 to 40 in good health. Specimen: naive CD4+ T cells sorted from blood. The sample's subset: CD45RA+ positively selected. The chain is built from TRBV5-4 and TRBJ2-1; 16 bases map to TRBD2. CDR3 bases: TGTGCCAGCAGCTCGATGGGACTAGCGGGAGGGACCTTGAATGAGCAGTTCTTC. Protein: CASSSMGLAGGTLNEQFF.